This T cell receptor beta chain is from a study of T cells in Graves' hyperthyroidism and ophthalmopathy. General observations from the study: Blood also contained most expanded thyroid clonotypes above 0.001.

The ends lost 7 bases at V and 5 bases at J; junction bases unmatched: 10. Germline V gene data show CDR1 as SQVTM and CDR2 as ANQGSEA. This CDR3 is 14 amino acids long. Uncontrolled infection, other autoimmune disease, pregnancy or lactation led to exclusion. Source material for PBMCs was 10 ml fresh peripheral blood. Using RNA transcripts as the source, TCR beta CDR3 regions were amplified. The HTBI set primed first-round TCR CDR3 RT-PCR. TCRdb processed the multiplex PCR reads anew with MiXCR; each CDR3 protein has one entry. The table includes about 560,000 distinct CDR3 sequences, over 15% detected once. This clonotype occurred a few times. The antigen is undetermined.

The J gene is TRBJ2-5, the V gene TRBV29-1; 10 nucleotides align to TRBD2. This clonotype originated in a woman between 18 and 29 years old with Graves' hyperthyroidism. The sample consisted of blood. The CDR3 sequence: CSAQPLAGGETQYF. In DNA, the CDR3 is TGCAGCGCCCAACCCTTAGCGGGAGGTGAGACCCAGTACTTC.